This TCR beta chain was captured in a study of prognosis after radiotherapy for stage I lung cancer. Whole-study context: Oligometastatic NSCLC after surgical resection of the primary tumor was present in 4 or 5 patients, while newly diagnosed primary stage I lung tumors were present in roughly 14. Patient ages ran from roughly 53 to 90, with a median of 74.5 years, and the group had 10 to 15 men and over 5 women.

A remark on this clonotype: A junction boundary mismatches the germline segment, possibly from a read error.

Multiplex PCR in two rounds served to amplify TCR beta CDR3 from genomic DNA. Primers targeting each individual TRBV and TRBJ gene were applied in first-round PCR. TCRdb processed the multiplex PCR reads anew with MiXCR; each CDR3 protein has one entry. The sample includes 13,000 to 15,000 distinct CDR3 sequences, roughly 52% of them seen just once. At both of two time points, roughly 5.4 milliliters of peripheral blood were drawn. Germline CDR1 is SNHLY and CDR2 is FYNNEI. The CDR3 has 17 residues. The gene calls are TRBV2 and TRBJ2-2, with 7 bases aligning to TRBD2. The sequence was obtained from a donor aged 50 or older with non-small cell lung cancer. The source was PBMCs, collected before or after stereotactic body radiation therapy (not recorded which). CDR3 in amino acids: CASSGSRSGIGTWELLF. The DNA of the CDR3 is TGTGCCAGCAGTGGAAGTAGAAGCGGGATAGGTACCTGGGAGCTGCTTTTT.